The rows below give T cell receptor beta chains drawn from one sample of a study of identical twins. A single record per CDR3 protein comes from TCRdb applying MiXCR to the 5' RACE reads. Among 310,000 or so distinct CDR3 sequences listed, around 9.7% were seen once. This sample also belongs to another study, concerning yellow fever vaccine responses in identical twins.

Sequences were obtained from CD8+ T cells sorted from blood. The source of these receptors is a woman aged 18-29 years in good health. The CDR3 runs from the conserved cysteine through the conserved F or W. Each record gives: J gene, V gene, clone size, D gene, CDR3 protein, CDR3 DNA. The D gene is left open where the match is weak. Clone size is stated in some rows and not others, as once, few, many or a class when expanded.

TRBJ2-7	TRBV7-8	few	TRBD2	CASSLGVAGDGEQYF	TGTGCCAGCAGCTTAGGGGTAGCGGGAGATGGCGAGCAGTACTTC
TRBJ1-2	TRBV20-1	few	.	CSALQGNGYTF	TGCAGTGCGCTACAGGGTAATGGCTACACCTTC
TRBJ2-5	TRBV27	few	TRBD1	CASSPLETGRETQYF	TGTGCCAGCAGCCCCTTGGAGACAGGGCGGGAGACCCAGTACTTC
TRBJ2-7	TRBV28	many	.	CASSLTGPSYEQYF	TGTGCCAGCAGTTTAACAGGGCCTTCCTACGAGCAGTACTTC
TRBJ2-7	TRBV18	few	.	CASSSGTLGSYEQYF	TGTGCCAGCTCATCTGGGACATTAGGGTCCTACGAGCAGTACTTC
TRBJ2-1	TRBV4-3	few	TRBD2	CASSQETSGSNEQFF	TGCGCCAGCAGCCAAGAAACTAGCGGGAGCAATGAGCAGTTCTTC
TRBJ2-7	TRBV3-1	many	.	CASSQALETRLEF	TGTGCCAGCAGCCAAGCTCTAGAAACGCGACTGGAGTTC
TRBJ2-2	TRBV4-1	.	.	CATEDGNTGELFF	TGCGCCACCGAGGACGGGAACACCGGGGAGCTGTTTTTT
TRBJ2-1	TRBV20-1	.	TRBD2	CSARDRAGGFGEQFF	TGCAGTGCTAGAGATCGAGCGGGGGGGTTCGGTGAGCAGTTCTTC
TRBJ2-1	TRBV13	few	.	CASSFGQEQFF	TGTGCCAGCAGCTTCGGACAAGAGCAGTTCTTC
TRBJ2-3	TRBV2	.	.	CASTGSRDTQYF	TGTGCCAGCACCGGGAGTAGGGATACGCAGTATTTT
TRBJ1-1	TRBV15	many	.	CATSRGEGLPEAFF	TGTGCCACCAGCAGAGGGGAGGGGCTACCTGAAGCTTTCTTT
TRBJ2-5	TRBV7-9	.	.	CASSSRGQETQYF	TGTGCCAGCAGCTCAAGGGGTCAAGAGACCCAGTACTTC
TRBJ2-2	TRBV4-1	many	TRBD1	CASSQVRGRELFF	TGCGCCAGCAGCCAGGTCAGGGGGAGGGAGCTGTTTTTT
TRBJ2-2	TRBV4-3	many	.	CASSQDPGTGELFF	TGCGCCAGCAGCCAAGACCCGGGGACCGGGGAGCTGTTTTTT
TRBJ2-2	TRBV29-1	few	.	CSVEFGAAQGDTGELFF	TGCAGCGTTGAATTCGGGGCCGCTCAGGGCGACACCGGGGAGCTGTTTTTT
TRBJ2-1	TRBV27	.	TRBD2	CASRSGTSGVNEQFF	TGTGCCAGCAGATCCGGGACTAGCGGGGTTAATGAGCAGTTCTTC
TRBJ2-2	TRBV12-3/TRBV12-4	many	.	CASRAGGELFF	TGTGCCAGCAGGGCCGGCGGGGAGCTGTTTTTT
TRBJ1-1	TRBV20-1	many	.	CSAREGPEAFF	TGCAGTGCTAGAGAGGGCCCTGAAGCTTTCTTT
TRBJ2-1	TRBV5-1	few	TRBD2	CASRETSGECLFF	TGCGCCAGCAGGGAAACTAGCGGGGAATGTCTGTTCTTC
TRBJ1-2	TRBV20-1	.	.	CSARDSLRGEHGYTF	TGCAGTGCTAGAGATTCCCTCCGGGGAGAACATGGCTACACCTTC
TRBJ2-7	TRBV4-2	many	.	CASSQVPGNEQYF	TGTGCCAGCAGCCAAGTTCCGGGGAACGAGCAGTACTTC
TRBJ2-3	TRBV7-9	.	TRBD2	CASSPSGRLDTDTQYF	TGTGCCAGCAGTCCTTCCGGGAGGTTGGACACAGATACGCAGTATTTT
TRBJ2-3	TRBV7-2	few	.	CASSFSGLTDTQYF	TGTGCCAGCAGCTTTTCAGGGCTCACAGATACGCAGTATTTT
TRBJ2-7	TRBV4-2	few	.	CASSKSEATYEQYF	TGTGCCAGCAGCAAGAGCGAGGCTACCTACGAGCAGTACTTC
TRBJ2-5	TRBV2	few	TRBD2	CASSDPGLAGARETQYF	TGTGCCAGCAGTGACCCGGGACTAGCGGGAGCCCGCGAGACCCAGTACTTC
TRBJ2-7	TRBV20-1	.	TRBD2	CSATDYSGGATYEQYF	TGCAGTGCTACGGACTATAGCGGGGGGGCCACCTACGAGCAGTACTTC
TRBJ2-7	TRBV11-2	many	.	CASRAAGSSYEQYF	TGTGCCAGCAGGGCGGCGGGGAGCTCCTACGAGCAGTACTTC
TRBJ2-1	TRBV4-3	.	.	CASSEGIGGPLGGEQFF	TGCGCCAGCAGCGAAGGGATAGGGGGGCCCCTCGGAGGTGAGCAGTTCTTC
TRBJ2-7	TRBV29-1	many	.	CSVVTSYEQYF	TGCAGCGTTGTTACCTCCTACGAGCAGTACTTC
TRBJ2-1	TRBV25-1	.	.	CASSDPTGEEDNEQFF	TGTGCCAGCAGTGACCCCACAGGGGAGGAGGACAATGAGCAGTTCTTC
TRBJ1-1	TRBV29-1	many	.	CSVEVQGPEAFF	TGCAGCGTTGAGGTACAGGGACCTGAAGCTTTCTTT
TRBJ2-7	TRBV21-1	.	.	CASSPVNRGAYEQYF	TGTGCCAGCAGCCCGGTAAACAGGGGCGCCTACGAGCAGTACTTC
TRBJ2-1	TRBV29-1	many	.	CSVDFQTSGEQFF	TGCAGCGTTGATTTTCAGACGTCGGGTGAGCAGTTCTTC
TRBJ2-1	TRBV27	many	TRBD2	CASSLLYWGGMNEQFF	TGTGCCAGCAGTTTATTGTATTGGGGGGGTATGAATGAGCAGTTCTTC
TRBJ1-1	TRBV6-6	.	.	CASGLGQNTEAFF	TGTGCCAGCGGCCTGGGACAGAACACTGAAGCTTTCTTT
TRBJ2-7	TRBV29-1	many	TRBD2	CSVAGLAASYEQYF	TGCAGCGTGGCGGGACTAGCGGCGTCCTACGAGCAGTACTTC
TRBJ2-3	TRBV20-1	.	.	CSAIPYLTNTQYF	TGCAGTGCTATTCCGTACCTCACAAATACGCAGTATTTT
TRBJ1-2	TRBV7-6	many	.	CASSAMTGLDYGYTF	TGTGCCAGCAGCGCAATGACAGGTTTAGACTATGGCTACACCTTC
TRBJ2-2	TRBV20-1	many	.	CSARDLVGGKDTGELFF	TGCAGTGCTAGAGACCTGGTGGGGGGAAAAGACACCGGGGAGCTGTTTTTT
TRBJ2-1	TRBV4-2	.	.	CASSQGFGYEQFF	TGTGCCAGCAGCCAAGGTTTCGGGTACGAGCAGTTCTTC